This T cell receptor beta chain appears in the sequencing data of a study of T cell changes during pregnancy in multiple sclerosis. The method was immunoSEQ multiplex PCR; TCRdb's version includes in-frame clones alone and lacks a portion of them. The sample holds over 8,000 clones, 80% to 90% seen once. Germline-derived CDR1 and CDR2 are SGHDT and YYEEEE. Trimming removed 0 bases at V and 4 bases at J, with 7 bases between. The CDR3 is made up of 13 amino acids. The sequence came from a female donor in good health, enrolled as a control in a pregnancy study. The material sequenced was CD8+ T cells from peripheral blood mononuclear cells, taken in the first trimester of pregnancy. This sequence joins TRBV5-6 and TRBJ2-5, with D possibly TRBD2 on 5 matching bases. The CDR3, as DNA: TGTGCCAGCAGCTTGGGACGGGGAGAGACCCAGTACTTC. Translation: CASSLGRGETQYF.